Following are 3 T cell receptor beta chains from one sample sequenced in a study of blood T cell repertoires in COVID-19. Measured with immunoSEQ multiplex PCR; TCRdb has only the in-frame clones, and not every one. Of about 180,000 clones detected, 70% to 90% appear once; the ten largest clones hold 18%. Sequences were obtained from peripheral blood. These receptors were obtained from a person aged 65 to 85 with COVID-19, enrolled during active disease.

The chain uses TRBV2 and TRBJ1-5; D uncertain. V was shortened by 6 bases and J by 3 bases, with 6 bases between the two germline ends. Germline values: CDR1 SNHLY, CDR2 FYNNEI. The CDR3 sequence is 12 residues long. CDR3 residues: CASSGNNQPQHF. For the CDR3, the DNA is TGTGCCAGCAGCGGGAACAATCAGCCCCAGCATTTT.

This chain connects TRBV5-1 to TRBJ1-6; TRBD1 might be the D (5 bases). The germline V gene encodes CDR1 SGHRS and CDR2 YFSETQ. There are 13 residues in the CDR3. Trimming left V 0 bases short and J 9 bases short, with 7 bases between. CDR3 bases: TGCGCCAGCAGCTTGGGGGGGGTTTCACCCCTCCACTTT. Residues: CASSLGGVSPLHF.

The rearrangement uses TRBV7-8 and TRBJ2-5; no definite D call. Looked up from germline, CDR1 is SGHVS and CDR2 is FQNEAQ. The CDR3 is 15 residues long. V was shortened by 2 bases and J by 1 base, with 11 bases between the two germline ends. The CDR3 loop is CASSLQSGFQETQYF. In nucleotides, the CDR3 is TGTGCCAGCAGCTTACAATCAGGATTCCAAGAGACCCAGTACTTC.